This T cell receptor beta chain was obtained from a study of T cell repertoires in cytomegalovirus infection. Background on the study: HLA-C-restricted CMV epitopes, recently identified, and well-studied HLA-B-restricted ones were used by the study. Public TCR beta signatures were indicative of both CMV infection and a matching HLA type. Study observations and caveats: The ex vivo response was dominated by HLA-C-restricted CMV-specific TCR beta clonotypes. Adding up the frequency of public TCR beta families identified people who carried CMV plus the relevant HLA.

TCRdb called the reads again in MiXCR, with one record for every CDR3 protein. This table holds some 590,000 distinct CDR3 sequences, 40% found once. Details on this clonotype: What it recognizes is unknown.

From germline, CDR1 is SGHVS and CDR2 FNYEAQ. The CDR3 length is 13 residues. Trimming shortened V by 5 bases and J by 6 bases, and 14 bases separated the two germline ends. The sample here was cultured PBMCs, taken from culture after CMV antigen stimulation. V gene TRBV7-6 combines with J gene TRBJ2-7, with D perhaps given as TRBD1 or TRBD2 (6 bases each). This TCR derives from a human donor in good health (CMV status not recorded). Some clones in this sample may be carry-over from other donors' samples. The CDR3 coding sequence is TGTGCCAGCAGCCCGACCGGGGGCGGCGAGCAGTACTTC. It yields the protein CASSPTGGGEQYF.